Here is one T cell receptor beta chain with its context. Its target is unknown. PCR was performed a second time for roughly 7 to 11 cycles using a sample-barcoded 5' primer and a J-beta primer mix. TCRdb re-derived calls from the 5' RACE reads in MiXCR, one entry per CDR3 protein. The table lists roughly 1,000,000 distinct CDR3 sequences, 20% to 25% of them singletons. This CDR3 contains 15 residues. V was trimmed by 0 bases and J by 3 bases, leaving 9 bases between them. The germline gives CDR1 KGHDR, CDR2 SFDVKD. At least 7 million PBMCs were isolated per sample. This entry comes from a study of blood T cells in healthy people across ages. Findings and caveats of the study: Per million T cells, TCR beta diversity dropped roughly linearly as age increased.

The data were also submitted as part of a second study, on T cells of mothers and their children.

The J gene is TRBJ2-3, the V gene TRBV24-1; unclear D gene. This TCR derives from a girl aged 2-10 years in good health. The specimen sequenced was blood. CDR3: CATSDLIGVTDTQYF. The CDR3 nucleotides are TGTGCCACCAGTGATTTGATAGGAGTGACAGATACGCAGTATTTT.